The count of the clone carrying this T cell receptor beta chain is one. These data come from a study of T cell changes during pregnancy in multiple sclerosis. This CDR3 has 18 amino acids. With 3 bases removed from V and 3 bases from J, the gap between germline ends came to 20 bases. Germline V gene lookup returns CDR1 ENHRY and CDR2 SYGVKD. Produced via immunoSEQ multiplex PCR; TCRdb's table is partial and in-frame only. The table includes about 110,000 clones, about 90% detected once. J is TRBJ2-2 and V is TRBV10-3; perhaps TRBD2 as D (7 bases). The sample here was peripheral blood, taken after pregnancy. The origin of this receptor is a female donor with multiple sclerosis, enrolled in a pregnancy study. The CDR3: CAISERGGGAQDTGELFF. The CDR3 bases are TGTGCCATCAGTGAAAGAGGTGGGGGGGCGCAGGACACCGGGGAGCTGTTTTTT.